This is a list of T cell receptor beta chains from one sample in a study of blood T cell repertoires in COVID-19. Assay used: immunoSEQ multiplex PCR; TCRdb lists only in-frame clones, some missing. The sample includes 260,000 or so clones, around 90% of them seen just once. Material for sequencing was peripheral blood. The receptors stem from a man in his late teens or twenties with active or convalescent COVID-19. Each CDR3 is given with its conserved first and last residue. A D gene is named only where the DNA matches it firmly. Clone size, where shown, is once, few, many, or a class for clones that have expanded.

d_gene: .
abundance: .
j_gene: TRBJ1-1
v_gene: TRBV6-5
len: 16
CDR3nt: TGTGCCAGCAGTTACGACACAGCCACCCCGAACACTGAAGCTTTCTTT
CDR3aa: CASSYDTATPNTEAFF

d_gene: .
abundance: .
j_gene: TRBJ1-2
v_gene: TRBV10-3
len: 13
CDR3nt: TGTGCCATCAGTAAAGAACAGGGCTATGGCTACACCTTC
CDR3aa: CAISKEQGYGYTF

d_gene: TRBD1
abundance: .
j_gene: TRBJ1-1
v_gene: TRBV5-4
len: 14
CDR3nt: TGTGCCAGCAGAGCAGGGGGCCAGAACACTGAAGCTTTCTTT
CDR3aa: CASRAGGQNTEAFF

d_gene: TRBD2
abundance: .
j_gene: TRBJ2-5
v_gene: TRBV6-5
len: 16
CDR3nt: TGTGCCAGCAGTTACTTACCAGCGGGGGGCAAAGAGACCCAGTACTTC
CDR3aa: CASSYLPAGGKETQYF

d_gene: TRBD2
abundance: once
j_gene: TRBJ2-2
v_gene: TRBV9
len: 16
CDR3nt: TGTGCCAGCAGCGTAGCCAGCGGGGGGACTAGCGGGGAGCTGTTTTTT
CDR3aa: CASSVASGGTSGELFF

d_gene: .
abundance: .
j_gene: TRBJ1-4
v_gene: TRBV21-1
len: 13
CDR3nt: TGTGCCAGCAGCAAAGCCGGGTTGGAAAAACTGTTTTTT
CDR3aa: CASSKAGLEKLFF

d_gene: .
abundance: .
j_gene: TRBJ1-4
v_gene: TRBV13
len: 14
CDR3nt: TGTGCCAGCAGCTTAGGCAGGGAGGAGGAAAAACTGTTTTTT
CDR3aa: CASSLGREEEKLFF

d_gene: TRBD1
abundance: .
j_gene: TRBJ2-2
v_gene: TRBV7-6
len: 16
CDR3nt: TGTGCCAGCAGCTTAAACAGGGGGGCGAACACCGGGGAGCTGTTTTTT
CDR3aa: CASSLNRGANTGELFF

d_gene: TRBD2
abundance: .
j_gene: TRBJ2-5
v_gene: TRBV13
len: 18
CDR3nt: TGTGCCAGCAGCTTAGGCCTTAGACTAGCGGGGCTCCAAGAGACCCAGTACTTC
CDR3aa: CASSLGLRLAGLQETQYF

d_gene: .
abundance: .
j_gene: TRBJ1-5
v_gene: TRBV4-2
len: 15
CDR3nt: TGTGCCAGCAGCCAAGATTCCGGGCGGGATCAGCCCCAGCATTTT
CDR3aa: CASSQDSGRDQPQHF

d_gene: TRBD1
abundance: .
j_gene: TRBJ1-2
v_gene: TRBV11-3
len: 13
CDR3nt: TGTGCCAGCAGCCAGGACAGGGGGAGGGGCTACACCTTC
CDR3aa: CASSQDRGRGYTF

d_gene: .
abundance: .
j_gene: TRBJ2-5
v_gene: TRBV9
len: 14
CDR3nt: TGTGCCAGCAGCGCTAATCAGGGGCCAGAGACCCAGTACTTC
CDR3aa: CASSANQGPETQYF

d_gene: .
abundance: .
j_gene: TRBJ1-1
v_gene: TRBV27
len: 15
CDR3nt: TGTGCCAGCAGTTTACTCTTTGCAGGGTGGACTGAAGCTTTCTTT
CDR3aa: CASSLLFAGWTEAFF

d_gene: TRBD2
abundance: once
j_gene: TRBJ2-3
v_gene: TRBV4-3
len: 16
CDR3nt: TGCGCCAGCAGCCCTAGCGGGGGTAAGAGCACAGATACGCAGTATTTT
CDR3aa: CASSPSGGKSTDTQYF

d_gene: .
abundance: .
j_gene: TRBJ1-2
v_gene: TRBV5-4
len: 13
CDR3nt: TGTGCCAGCAGCTTGGTTGGGGCCAATGGCTACACCTTC
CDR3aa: CASSLVGANGYTF

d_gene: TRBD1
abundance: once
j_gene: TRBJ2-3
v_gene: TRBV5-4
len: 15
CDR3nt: TGTGCCAGCAGCGTGGAACAGGGGGTCACAGATACGCAGTATTTT
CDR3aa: CASSVEQGVTDTQYF